This TCR beta chain was retrieved from a study of radiotherapy plus CTLA-4 blockade in lung cancer. Overall study results and limits: Radiotherapy plus ipilimumab was followed by expansion in blood of tumor-derived TCR clones.

Concerning this clone: What it recognizes is unknown.

Data came from immunoSEQ multiplex PCR; TCRdb stores just in-frame clones and leaves some out. The data show around 91,000 clones, about 91% seen once. Trimming took off 4 bases at V and 3 bases at J, with 15 bases between the two ends. The CDR3 is 15 residues long. Germline values: CDR1 LGHNT, CDR2 FRNRAP. The clonotype was recovered from a human donor with non-small cell lung cancer that progressed on radiotherapy plus ipilimumab. Sequenced here: peripheral blood, sampled from a patient treated with radiotherapy plus ipilimumab. The chain is built from TRBV12-5 and TRBJ1-1, with D perhaps TRBD1 (6 bases). The CDR3 DNA sequence: TGTGCTAGTGGTTCCCCCGGGGGACAATACACTGAAGCTTTCTTT. Translation: CASGSPGGQYTEAFF. The variable domain in full, completed from reference TRBV12-5 and TRBJ1-1, reads DARVTQTPRHKVTEMGQEVTMRCQPILGHNTVFWYRQTMMQGLELLAYFRNRAPLDDSGMPKDRFSAEMPDATLATLKIQPSEPRDSAVYFCASGSPGGQYTEAFFGQGTRLTVV.